What follows are 14 T cell receptor beta chains derived from one specimen sequenced in a study of cytomegalovirus exposure and HLA in healthy donors. PCR amplification relied on 60 Vbeta primers (plus 13 Jbeta primers). TCRdb's copy holds only in-frame clones and misses some; the assay was immunoSEQ multiplex PCR. The sample records about 160,000 clones, about 79% being singletons. Sequenced material: PBMCs. All receptors derive from a female donor in good health and CMV-seronegative.

V and J are TRBV10-2 and TRBJ2-5, with TRBD2 identical over 7 bases. Germline V gene data show CDR1 as WSHSY and CDR2 as SAAADI. CDR3 length equals 14 residues. V gave up 6 bases and J gave up 5 bases; unmatched junction bases: 9. The CDR3 here is CASRRERTGETQYF. DNA of the CDR3: TGCGCCAGCAGGCGGGAGCGGACGGGGGAGACCCAGTACTTC.

This clone was detected only a few times. V is TRBV30 and J is TRBJ1-2; D may be TRBD1 (6 bases). Germline V gene sequence: CDR1 GTSNPN, CDR2 SVGIG (reference sequence). This CDR3 is built from 13 residues. Trimming removed 1 base from V and 5 bases from J, with 11 bases in between. The CDR3 sequence is CAWSGGTKYGYTF. In nucleotides, the CDR3 is TGTGCCTGGAGTGGAGGGACAAAGTATGGCTACACCTTC.

The rearrangement uses TRBV19 and TRBJ1-5; no definite D call. Trimming removed 10 bases from V and 0 bases from J, with 22 bases in between. Germline V CDR1 and CDR2: LNHDA, SQIVND (reference sequence). The CDR3 totals 17 residues. CDR3 loop: CATEYGSGSSSNQPQHF. CDR3 in DNA: TGTGCCACTGAGTACGGGTCGGGGTCCTCTAGCAATCAGCCCCAGCATTTT.

This clone showed up just a few times. The V call is TRBV28, the J call TRBJ2-5; 7 positions match TRBD1. The CDR3 runs to 12 residues. The J segment lost 1 base and the V segment lost 10 bases, leaving 3 bases of the junction unmatched. The V gene's germline CDR1 is MDHEN and CDR2 SYDVKM. CDR3 in DNA: TGTGCCACCGGGACAGCCCAAGAGACCCAGTACTTC. Protein: CATGTAQETQYF.

This clone was seen a few times. The J gene is TRBJ1-1, the V gene TRBV19, with 8 bases aligning to TRBD1. This CDR3 contains 18 residues. From germline, CDR1 is LNHDA and CDR2 SQIVND (reference sequence). The V gene end was trimmed by 4 bases and the J gene end by 0 bases; junction bases not matched to a gene: 13. The chain's CDR3 is CASSKPLQGAVMNTEAFF. In nucleotides, the CDR3 is TGTGCCAGTAGTAAGCCCCTCCAGGGGGCGGTCATGAACACTGAAGCTTTCTTT.

The table lists this clone with a few counts. CDR3 protein: CASSEPLGGGLYGYTF. The CDR3 bases are TGTGCCAGCAGTGAACCACTAGGGGGTGGCCTCTATGGCTACACCTTC. The rearrangement links TRBV25-1 to TRBJ1-2; weak D call: TRBD1 (6 bases). The CDR3 spans 16 residues. Per the germline V gene, CDR1 is MGHDK and CDR2 is SYGVNS. V was shortened by 2 bases and J by 4 bases, with 17 bases between the two germline ends.

The chain combines TRBV5-1 with TRBJ1-6, with D maybe TRBD1 (5 bases). Looked up from germline, CDR1 is SGHRS and CDR2 is YFSETQ. V shed 5 bases and J shed 5 bases, with 8 bases lying between them. The CDR3 is 13 amino acids. The CDR3 region has the DNA TGCGCCAGCAGTGGAGGGGATAATTCACCCCTCCACTTT. Its protein product is CASSGGDNSPLHF.

This chain links TRBV5-6 with TRBJ1-6; perhaps TRBD1 as D (6 bases). The V gene lost 4 bases and the J gene lost 9 bases, with 23 bases spanning the gap. From germline, CDR1 is SGHDT and CDR2 YYEEEE. The CDR3 covers 17 residues. The CDR3: CASSPTALGASSSPLHF. The CDR3 DNA sequence: TGTGCCAGCAGCCCGACGGCCCTGGGGGCCTCCAGTTCACCCCTCCACTTT.

This chain connects TRBV28 to TRBJ2-5, with D perhaps matching TRBD1 (6 bases). The CDR3 totals 16 residues. Germline values: CDR1 MDHEN, CDR2 SYDVKM. With 5 bases removed from V and 2 bases from J, the gap between germline ends came to 18 bases. The chain's CDR3 is CASSPNKWTAQETQYF. CDR3 DNA: TGTGCCAGCAGTCCAAATAAATGGACAGCTCAAGAGACCCAGTACTTC.

The CDR3 nucleotides are TGTGCCAGCAGCGTAGGGGACAGAAATGAAAAACTGTTTTTT. Its protein product is CASSVGDRNEKLFF. The chain carries TRBV9 and TRBJ1-4; TRBD1 matches at 7 bases. Germline loops: CDR1 SGDLS, CDR2 YYNGEE. This CDR3 has 14 residues. V lost 0 bases and J lost 5; bases outside the gene matches: 1.

The chain recombines TRBV7-6 with TRBJ2-7, with D possibly TRBD1 on 6 matching bases. V was trimmed by 1 base and J by 0 bases, leaving 13 bases between them. The CDR3 runs 16 residues. The germline gives CDR1 SGHVS, CDR2 FNYEAQ. CDR3 amino acids: CASSLVGQGSSYEQYF. The DNA for the CDR3 is TGTGCCAGCAGCTTAGTAGGTCAGGGGAGCTCCTACGAGCAGTACTTC.

V gene TRBV9 combines with J gene TRBJ1-6; 8 bases align to TRBD1. Germline V gene sequence: CDR1 SGDLS, CDR2 YYNGEE. V lost 0 bases to trimming and J lost 9 bases; unmatched junction nucleotides: 2. There are 14 residues in the CDR3. This chain's CDR3 is CASSVAGGGSPLHF. The CDR3 nucleotides are TGTGCCAGCAGCGTAGCAGGGGGCGGTTCACCCCTCCACTTT.

V gene TRBV2 combines with J gene TRBJ2-3, with 9 bases aligning to TRBD1. V shed 4 bases, J shed 8 bases, and the junction held 10 bases outside the gene matches. The CDR3 is 15 residues long. Germline-derived CDR1 and CDR2 are SNHLY and FYNNEI. The CDR3 nucleotides are TGTGCCAGCAGTGTTGAGGGACAGGGTCGAGGTACGCAGTATTTT. It specifies CASSVEGQGRGTQYF. The whole variable domain, remainder taken from reference TRBV2 and TRBJ2-3, is EPEVTQTPSHQVTQMGQEVILRCVPISNHLYFYWYRQILGQKVEFLVSFYNNEISEKSEIFDDQFSVERPDGSNFTLKIRSTKLEDSAMYFCASSVEGQGRGTQYFGPGTRLTVL.

V usage is TRBV12-1 and J usage is TRBJ2-1; TRBD2, the table's D call, was not compared with the DNA. TRBV12-1 is listed as a pseudogene. The CDR3 runs to 13 residues. In DNA form, the CDR3 reads TGTGCCAGCAGCTTTTCCCGGGTTAATGAGCAGTTCTTC. Its translation is CASSFSRVNEQFF.